This TCR beta chain was obtained from a study of T cells in Graves' hyperthyroidism and ophthalmopathy. Amplification yielded TCR beta CDR3 regions, with RNA transcripts as the source. HTBI primers were employed in a first-round RT-PCR of the TCR CDR3. MiXCR was run by TCRdb on the multiplex PCR reads, yielding one entry per CDR3 protein. The sample has about 290,000 distinct CDR3 sequences, about an eighth seen once. The CDR3 spans 14 residues. The V end was cut by 4 bases, the J end by 2 bases, with 12 bases between. Germline lookup yields CDR1 LGHNA and CDR2 YNFKEQ. Pregnant or lactating patients were excluded, as were those with uncontrolled infection or other autoimmune disease. Diagnostic assessment was based on clinical symptoms, serum thyroxine and TRAb, thyroid ultrasound and orbital computed tomography. At first hyperthyroidism diagnosis, before any ophthalmopathy symptoms, the blood sample was collected.

The TCR was taken from a woman aged 30 to 39 with Graves' hyperthyroidism that later progressed to Graves' ophthalmopathy. The J gene is TRBJ2-7, the V gene TRBV4-2, with a weak D call TRBD2 (6 bases). The sample comprised blood. The CDR3 nucleotides are TGTGCCAGCAGCCTCGGGACTCCTCCCTACGAGCAGTACTTC. This sequence encodes CASSLGTPPYEQYF.